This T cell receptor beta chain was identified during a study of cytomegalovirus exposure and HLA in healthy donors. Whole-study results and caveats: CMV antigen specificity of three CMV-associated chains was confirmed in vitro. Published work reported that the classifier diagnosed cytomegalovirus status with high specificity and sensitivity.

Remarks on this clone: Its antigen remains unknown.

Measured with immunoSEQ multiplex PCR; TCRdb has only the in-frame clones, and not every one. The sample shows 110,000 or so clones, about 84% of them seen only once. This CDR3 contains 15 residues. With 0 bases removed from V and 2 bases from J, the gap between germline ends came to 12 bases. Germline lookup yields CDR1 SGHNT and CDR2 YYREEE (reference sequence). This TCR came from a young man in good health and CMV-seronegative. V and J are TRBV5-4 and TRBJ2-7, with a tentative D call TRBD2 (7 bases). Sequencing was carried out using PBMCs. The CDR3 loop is CASSLDGGGTYEQYF. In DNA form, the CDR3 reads TGTGCCAGCAGCTTGGATGGCGGGGGCACCTACGAGCAGTACTTC. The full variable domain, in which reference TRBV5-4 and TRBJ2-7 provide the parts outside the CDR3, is ETGVTQSPTHLIKTRGQQVTLRCSSQSGHNTVSWYQQALGQGPQFIFQYYREEENGRGNFPPRFSGLQFPNYSSELNVNALELDDSALYLCASSLDGGGTYEQYFGPGTRLTVT.